Below, 2 T cell receptor beta chains from the same sample are listed, as sequenced in a study of tumor-infiltrating lymphocytes in oesophageal squamous cell carcinoma. Each CDR3 protein is one row after TCRdb ran MiXCR on the PCR reads. There are 16,000 or so distinct CDR3 sequences in the sample; 40% to 55% occur only once, and approximately 40% lies in the top ten. The sequencing sample was made of blood. These receptors all come from a female donor with esophageal squamous cell carcinoma.

This chain joins TRBV6-1 and TRBJ2-5; 9 bases fit TRBD1. The J call may be faulty, since TRBJ2-7 better matches the DNA end. The CDR3 has 14 amino acids. CDR1 and CDR2 (germline): MNHNS, SASEGT. The CDR3 DNA reads TGTGCCAGCATCTCCGGGACAGGGTCGTACGAGCAGTACTTC. This gives the protein CASISGTGSYEQYF.

This clonotype was seen at least ten times. This clone may be a read error of a much larger clone one base away. The chain has TRBV6-1 and TRBJ2-5; D tentatively fits TRBD1 or TRBD2 (6 bases each). Trimming shortened V by 3 bases and J by 11 bases, and 16 bases separated the two germline ends. Germline V gives CDR1 MNHNS, CDR2 SASEGT. The length of the CDR3 is 13 residues. The CDR3 DNA sequence: TGTGCCAGCAGTGAGCAGGGGAGGTATGAGCAGTACTTC. Residues: CASSEQGRYEQYF.